This T cell receptor (beta chain) was sequenced for a study of blood T cell repertoires in COVID-19. The wider study: Spain, Italy and the United States supplied samples that represented acute and convalescent COVID-19. In each case, the material was cDNA or gDNA derived from T cells, B-cell-depleted T cells, or PBMCs.

In the study's own analysis: Amplification from reference gene primers served as the basis for estimated nucleated cell counts. Sequencing used immunoSEQ multiplex PCR; TCRdb keeps in-frame clones, though not all of them. The V and J calls and clone size come from that table; D and trimming were worked out from the DNA. The sample holds some 670,000 clones, 85% to 90% seen once. The TCR was taken from a woman aged 18 to 35 with acute or convalescent COVID-19. Specimen: peripheral blood.

DNA of the CDR3: TGTGCCAGCAGCCCGGGACAGGGGTTCACCGGGGAGCTGTTTTTT. This translates into CASSPGQGFTGELFF. The chain recombines TRBV2 with TRBJ2-2; 10 bases agree with TRBD1. The CDR3 extends over 15 amino acids. The germline CDR1 and CDR2 sequences are SNHLY and FYNNEI. V lost 6 bases, J lost 4 bases, and 5 bases stayed unmatched. The whole variable domain, filled in from reference TRBV2 and TRBJ2-2, reads EPEVTQTPSHQVTQMGQEVILRCVPISNHLYFYWYRQILGQKVEFLVSFYNNEISEKSEIFDDQFSVERPDGSNFTLKIRSTKLEDSAMYFCASSPGQGFTGELFFGEGSRLTVL.